This record looks at one T cell receptor beta chain sequence and its context. Its antigen is undetermined. The CDR3 consists of 15 residues. V trimming: 4 bases; J trimming: 8 bases; junction bases outside the gene matches: 10. The germline gives CDR1 SGHDT, CDR2 YYEEEE. Produced via immunoSEQ multiplex PCR; TCRdb's table is partial and in-frame only. The sample has 25,000 to 30,000 clones; roughly 71% are singletons. The data originate from a study of vaccination effects on CD4 cells after COVID-19. Pools of viral peptides were used by the ViraFEST assay to expand antigen-specific CD4+ T cells ahead of sequencing. Culture proceeded for 10 days, and CD4+ T cells were then isolated. Each participant was administered two doses of either the BNT162b2 or the mRNA-1273 vaccine.

V is TRBV5-6 and J is TRBJ1-2, with 11 bases lining up with TRBD1. The sequence derives from a human donor who received a COVID-19 vaccine. Sequencing used CD4+ T cells from PBMCs cultured with HCoV-NL63 spike peptides, obtained after COVID-19 vaccination. The CDR3 bases are TGTGCCAGCAGCCAAGTGGACAGGGGGCGTGTCGGCTACACCTTC. It translates to CASSQVDRGRVGYTF.